The present entry profiles one T cell receptor (beta chain) with its context. The antigen is not known. Each CDR3 protein gets one entry in TCRdb, which reprocessed the 5' RACE reads and gives no DNA. The sample has under 200,000 distinct CDR3 sequences; the top ten hold 2% to 3%. The sample belongs to a study of monozygotic twins with inflammatory bowel disease. Germline lookup yields CDR1 DFQATT and CDR2 SNEGSKA (reference sequence). The CDR3 consists of 15 residues. Findings and caveats of the study: Lower sharing of clonotypes with other individuals was seen in IBD patients than in healthy twins. This was most marked in patients showing signs of disease activity. A single strong clonotype or signal linked to IBD was not supported.

The clonotype was recovered from a human donor with ulcerative colitis or Crohn's disease, or a healthy co-twin of an affected twin (not recorded which). Sample: blood. V and J are TRBV20-1 and TRBJ2-7; TCRdb names TRBD2, which stays unverified in the absence of DNA. The CDR3 protein is CSAPSGTSGSNEQYF.